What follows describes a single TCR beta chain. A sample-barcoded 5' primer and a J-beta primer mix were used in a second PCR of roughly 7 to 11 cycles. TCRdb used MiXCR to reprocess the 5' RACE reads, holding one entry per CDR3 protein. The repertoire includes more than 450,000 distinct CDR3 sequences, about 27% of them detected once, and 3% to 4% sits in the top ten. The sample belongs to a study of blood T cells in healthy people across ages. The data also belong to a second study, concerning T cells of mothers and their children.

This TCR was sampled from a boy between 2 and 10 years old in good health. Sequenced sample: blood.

The CDR3 region is CSASRTNTEAFF. CDR3 bases: TGCAGTGCTAGTAGGACAAACACTGAAGCTTTCTTT. The chain employs TRBV20-1 and TRBJ1-1; TRBD1 is a possible D gene (5 bases). V was trimmed by 3 bases and J by 2 bases, leaving 7 bases between them. The germline gives CDR1 DFQATT, CDR2 SNEGSKA (reference sequence). The CDR3 is made up of 12 amino acids.